A selection of T cell receptor beta chains follows, all from one sample in a study of control samples from healthy donors and cancer patients. Here immunoSEQ multiplex PCR was the method, and the copy in TCRdb shows in-frame clones only, minus some. The data hold 75,000 to 95,000 clones, with about 88% observed a single time. Sequenced input: blood. The receptors originated from a woman in her forties or fifties in good health. Each CDR3 is given with its conserved first and last residue. The D gene is left open where the match is weak. Size is omitted from some rows. Given values are once, few, many or a class for expanded clones.

V gene,D gene,clone size,J gene,CDR3 protein,CDR3 DNA
TRBV6-6,.,.,TRBJ1-6,CATWVRDNSPLHF,TGTGCCACCTGGGTGAGGGATAATTCACCCCTCCACTTT
TRBV5-1,.,.,TRBJ1-4,CASSFEGREKLFF,TGCGCCAGCAGCTTTGAGGGACGTGAAAAACTGTTTTTT
TRBV2,.,once,TRBJ2-7,CASSDFQGTYEQYF,TGTGCCAGCAGTGACTTTCAGGGGACCTACGAGCAGTACTTC
TRBV4-1,.,.,TRBJ1-3,CASVGDRGHSGNTIYF,TGCGCCAGCGTTGGGGACCGCGGGCATTCTGGAAACACCATATATTTT
TRBV19,.,.,TRBJ1-1,CASRPTGRAATEAFF,TGTGCCAGCCGCCCCACCGGACGGGCGGCAACTGAAGCTTTCTTT
TRBV30,.,.,TRBJ2-3,CAGKWGSGSADTQYF,TGTGCCGGGAAATGGGGAAGCGGCAGCGCAGATACGCAGTATTTT
TRBV7-2,TRBD1,.,TRBJ2-3,CASSDRDRAYF,TGTGCCAGCAGCGACCGGGACAGGGCGTATTTT
TRBV6-6,TRBD1,.,TRBJ1-1,CASHTGGTEAFF,TGTGCCAGCCATACAGGGGGCACTGAAGCTTTCTTT
TRBV7-2,TRBD1,.,TRBJ2-7,CASSRRQGPYEQYF,TGTGCCAGCAGCCGTCGACAGGGCCCCTACGAGCAGTACTTC
TRBV7-2,.,.,TRBJ2-2,CASSLAYGITGELFF,TGTGCCAGCAGCTTAGCGTATGGGATCACCGGGGAGCTGTTTTTT
TRBV4-1,.,.,TRBJ1-2,CASGQGNRPFGYTF,TGCGCCAGCGGCCAGGGAAACCGTCCCTTCGGCTACACCTTC
TRBV14,.,once,TRBJ1-4,CASSQRGGEKLFF,TGTGCCAGCAGCCAACGGGGGGGGGAAAAACTGTTTTTT
TRBV11-2,.,once,TRBJ1-1,CASSLDTNTEAFF,TGTGCCAGCAGCCTAGACACGAACACTGAAGCTTTCTTT
TRBV28,.,.,TRBJ2-2,CASTYTNTGELFF,TGTGCCAGCACTTACACGAACACCGGGGAGCTGTTTTTT
TRBV2,TRBD1,.,TRBJ2-3,CASTGGWTDTQYF,TGTGCCAGCACAGGGGGCTGGACAGATACGCAGTATTTT
TRBV10-3,.,.,TRBJ1-1,CAIRAFSTNTEAFF,TGTGCCATCAGGGCTTTTTCTACGAACACTGAAGCTTTCTTT
TRBV13,.,.,TRBJ2-3,CASSLQGMTQYF,TGTGCCAGCAGCTTACAGGGAATGACGCAGTATTTT
TRBV29-1,.,few,TRBJ1-1,CSVEDLVSTEAFF,TGCAGCGTTGAAGATCTGGTTTCGACTGAAGCTTTCTTT
TRBV9,.,.,TRBJ2-3,CASSVEPDTQYF,TGTGCCAGCAGCGTAGAGCCAGATACGCAGTATTTT
TRBV28,.,once,TRBJ1-2,CASSLVGTDGYTF,TGTGCCAGCAGTTTAGTCGGGACGGATGGCTACACCTTC
TRBV6-1,.,.,TRBJ2-7,CASSDRNSYEQYF,TGTGCCAGCAGTGACCGCAACTCCTACGAGCAGTACTTC
TRBV2,.,.,TRBJ1-2,CASSEDGYGYTF,TGTGCCAGCAGTGAAGATGGGTATGGCTACACCTTC